Each of the 10 T cell receptor beta chains below was sequenced from the same sample in a study of human T cells and chemical hapten exposure. From the RACE reads, TCRdb called clonotypes with MiXCR, one entry per CDR3 protein. The sample holds fewer than 500,000 distinct CDR3 sequences, 4.8% seen once. The time point is: patch test 1, 2 weeks after DPC sensitization. Stated treatment: therapeutic diphenylcyclopropenone sensitization with weekly scalp DPC. Sequenced material: whole blood, taken in connection with sensitization to the hapten diphenylcyclopropenone (DPC). The receptors were gathered from a woman aged 45-59 years with alopecia areata. Some clones in this sample may be carry-over from other donors' samples.

The sample holds a few counts of this clonotype. The chain combines TRBV9 with TRBJ1-1; D may be TRBD1 (6 bases). The germline V gene has CDR1 SGDLS and CDR2 YYNGEE. V shed 3 bases and J shed 1 base, with 19 bases lying between them. There are 17 residues in the CDR3. The chain's CDR3 is CASSASHQQGKNTEAFF. The CDR3 nucleotides are TGTGCCAGCAGCGCCTCTCACCAACAGGGAAAGAACACTGAAGCTTTCTTT.

The table lists this clonotype with many counts. V usage is TRBV7-2 and J usage is TRBJ2-3; 9 bases agree with TRBD2. The CDR3 extends over 16 amino acids. The V gene end was trimmed by 1 base and the J gene end by 10 bases; junction bases not matched to a gene: 12. From germline, CDR1 is SGHTA and CDR2 FQGNSA. The CDR3 DNA reads TGTGCCAGCAGCTTAGTTCTAGCGGGGATCGACGCGGCGCAGTATTTT. As protein: CASSLVLAGIDAAQYF.

This clonotype was counted ten times or more. The gene calls are TRBV6-5 and TRBJ1-4, with 8 bases fitting TRBD1. The V gene's germline CDR1 is MNHEY and CDR2 SVGAGI. This CDR3 spans 15 amino acids. V lost 6 bases and J lost 0; bases outside the gene matches: 3. CDR3 amino acids: CASRWTGSTNEKLFF. CDR3 in DNA: TGTGCCAGCAGATGGACAGGGTCAACTAATGAAAAACTGTTTTTT.

This clonotype came up many times. The chain couples TRBV19 to TRBJ1-1; no clear D gene. The germline gives CDR1 LNHDA, CDR2 SQIVND (reference sequence). This CDR3 is 13 amino acids long. Trimming pared 1 base from V and 0 bases from J, leaving 3 bases between. This CDR3 is CASSIVLNTEAFF. The CDR3 bases are TGTGCCAGTAGTATAGTTTTGAACACTGAAGCTTTCTTT.

There are many counts of this clonotype. This chain links TRBV24-1 with TRBJ2-5; 8 bases are shared with TRBD1. Germline V gene sequence: CDR1 KGHDR, CDR2 SFDVKD. V was clipped by 5 bases and J by 1 base; unmatched bases: 5. This CDR3 is built from 15 residues. Here the CDR3 DNA reads TGTGCCACCAGTGCCGCAGGGGGCCCCCAAGAGACCCAGTACTTC. It codes for CATSAAGGPQETQYF.

This clonotype was recorded at least ten times. In DNA form, the CDR3 reads TGTGCTAGTGGCTACGGGGTCACCGGGGAGCTGTTTTTT. Translating it yields CASGYGVTGELFF. V is TRBV12-5 and J is TRBJ2-2, with D possibly matching TRBD2 (5 bases). Trimming removed 6 bases from V and 4 bases from J, with 9 bases in between. This CDR3 is built from 13 residues. The germline CDR1 and CDR2 sequences are LGHNT and FRNRAP.

This clonotype was detected many times. The chain uses TRBV3-1 and TRBJ1-1; D is ambiguous. Per the germline V gene, CDR1 is LGHDT and CDR2 is YNNKEL (reference sequence). V was pared by 0 bases and J by 7 bases, with 3 bases between. CDR3 length: 11 amino acids. The CDR3 region has the DNA TGTGCCAGCAGCCAAGACGGTGAAGCTTTCTTT. It specifies CASSQDGEAFF. Drawing the rest from reference TRBV3-1 and TRBJ1-1, the complete variable domain is DTAVSQTPKYLVTQMGNDKSIKCEQNLGHDTMYWYKQDSKKFLKIMFSYNNKELIINETVPNRFSPKSPDKAHLNLHINSLELGDSAVYFCASSQDGEAFFGQGTRLTVV.

This clonotype turned up a few times. The V and J genes are TRBV27 and TRBJ2-7; weak D call: TRBD2 (6 bases). CDR3 size: 13 residues. The V end lost 8 bases, the J end lost 1 base, and 12 bases lay between the germline ends. Germline CDR1 is MNHEY and CDR2 is SMNVEV (reference sequence). The CDR3 loop reads CASALGGSYEQYF. The CDR3 DNA reads TGTGCCAGCGCTTTGGGGGGTTCCTACGAGCAGTACTTC.

This clonotype was counted ten times or more. The rearrangement joins TRBV15 to TRBJ1-1; tentatively, D is TRBD1 (5 bases). The CDR3 sequence is 13 residues long. V was pared by 1 base and J by 9 bases, with 12 bases between. Per the germline V gene, CDR1 is LNHNV and CDR2 is YYDKDF (reference sequence). DNA for the CDR3: TGTGCCACCAGCAGAGGAGGGGACGCAAAAGCTTTCTTT. Translating gives CATSRGGDAKAFF.

This clonotype was detected only a few times. The chain carries TRBV24-1 and TRBJ2-1; TRBD1 is a possible D gene (6 bases). V was clipped by 9 bases and J by 6 bases, with 8 bases between them. The CDR3 has 11 residues. From germline, CDR1 is KGHDR and CDR2 SFDVKD. As DNA, the CDR3 is TGTGCCACCTCGGACAGCAATGAGCAGTTCTTC. Amino acids: CATSDSNEQFF.